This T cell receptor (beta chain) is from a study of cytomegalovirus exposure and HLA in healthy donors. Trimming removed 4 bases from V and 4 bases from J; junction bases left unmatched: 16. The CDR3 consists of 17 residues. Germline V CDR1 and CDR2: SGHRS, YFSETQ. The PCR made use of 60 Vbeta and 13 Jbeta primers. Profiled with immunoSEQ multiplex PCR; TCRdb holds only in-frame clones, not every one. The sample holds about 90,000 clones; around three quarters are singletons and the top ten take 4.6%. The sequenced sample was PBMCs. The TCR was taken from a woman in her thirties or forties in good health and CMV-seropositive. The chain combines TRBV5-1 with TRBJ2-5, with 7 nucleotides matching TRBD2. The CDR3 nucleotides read TGCGCCAGCAGCGCGGTGCTAGCGGTAGCGGTGGGAGAGACCCAGTACTTC. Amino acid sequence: CASSAVLAVAVGETQYF.